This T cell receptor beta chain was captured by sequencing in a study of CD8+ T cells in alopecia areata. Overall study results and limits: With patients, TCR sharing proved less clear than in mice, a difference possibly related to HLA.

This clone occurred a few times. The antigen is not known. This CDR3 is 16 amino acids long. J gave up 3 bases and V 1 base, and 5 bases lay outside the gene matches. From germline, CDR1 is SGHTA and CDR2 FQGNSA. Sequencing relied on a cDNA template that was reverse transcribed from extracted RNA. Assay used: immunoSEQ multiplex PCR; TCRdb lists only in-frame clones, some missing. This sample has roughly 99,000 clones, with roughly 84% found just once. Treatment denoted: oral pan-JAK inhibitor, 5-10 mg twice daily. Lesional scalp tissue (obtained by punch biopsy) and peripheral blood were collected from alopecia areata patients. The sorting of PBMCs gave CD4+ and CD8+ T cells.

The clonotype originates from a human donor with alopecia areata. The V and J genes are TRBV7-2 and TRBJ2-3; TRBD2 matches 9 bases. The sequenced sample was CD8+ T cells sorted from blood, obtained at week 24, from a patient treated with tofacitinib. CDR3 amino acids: CASSLGSGLATDTQYF. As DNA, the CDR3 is TGTGCCAGCAGCTTAGGGTCAGGACTAGCGACAGATACGCAGTATTTT. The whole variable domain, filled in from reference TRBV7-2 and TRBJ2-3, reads GAGVSQSPSNKVTEKGKDVELRCDPISGHTALYWYRQSLGQGLEFLIYFQGNSAPDKSGLPSDRFSAERTGGSVSTLTIQRTQQEDSAVYLCASSLGSGLATDTQYFGPGTRLTVL.